The present entry profiles one T cell receptor (beta chain) with its context. What this receptor recognizes is not known. No much larger clone exists at a distance of one base, and base qualities are not known. The library was obtained by multiplex PCR. Instrument on record: Illumina HiSeq 4000. To build TCR beta libraries, CDR3 regions were amplified by Arm-PCR using iRepertoire HTBI primers. PCR products were gel purified before sequencing. The source study handled its data this way. A total of fewer than 65 TRBV and some 15 TRBJ segments were identified across samples and were used for gene usage analysis of CDR3 amino acid clonotypes. COPE and FqMerger were used to merge filtered high-quality paired reads into contigs. Contigs were aligned with BLAST to IMGT TRBV, TRBD and TRBJ reference genes, and CDR3 was defined per IMGT. Highly expanded clones were defined as clonotypes with a frequency above 0.1%. Shannon entropy was used to measure repertoire diversity, and the Gini coefficient was used to measure V-J evenness. Public clonotypes were defined as clonotypes shared by more than one individual. TCRdb reprocessing: public reads trimmed at Q25 with fastp, clones called with MiXCR, in-frame beta chains kept. All rows with the same CDR3 protein become a single entry with the most common DNA and genes. The V and J calls follow TCRdb's processing rather than the paper's. The sample data list under 450,000 distinct CDR3 sequences, and 15% to 20% of these were observed just once. The biggest ten clones account for 20% to 25% of the sample.

The sample comes from a study of regulatory T cells in long-lasting Graves disease (dated by TCRdb to about 2021). For the study in its entirety: Antithyroid drugs had been taken for less than 3 months by newly diagnosed Graves' disease patients. TCR sequencing covered some 13 persistent and approximately 20 newly diagnosed Graves' disease patients, some 33 samples in total. Patients with persistent Graves' disease were compared with patients with newly diagnosed Graves' disease using TCR sequencing and RNA sequencing of peripheral blood. The study took place in China and was registered as a clinical trial.

The junction shows trimming of 3 bases on V and 2 bases on J, and the gene matches do not reach 8 bases of it. CDR1 and CDR2, looked up from the germline V gene, are SGDLS and YYNGEE. The CDR3 starts with the cysteine, ends with the phenylalanine, and has 16 residues. CDR3 DNA is the only sequence kept; it has 48 bases, read in frame from the first base. Study-level results and caveats: The authors acknowledged the small sample size as a limitation that may reduce accuracy. Peripheral blood alone was examined, since thyroid tissue, which constituted the primary lesion, could not be accessed. Persistent Graves' disease patients showed lower TCR Shannon entropy and fewer highly expanded clones than newly diagnosed patients, suggesting clonal expansion. Sequencing and analysis were limited to the TCR beta chain. Persistent patients shared more public clonotypes among themselves (under 3,000) than newly diagnosed patients did (over 950). Preferential use of TRBV28, TRBJ1-2 and TRBJ2-5 was observed in persistent disease, whereas TRBV20-1 and TRBJ2-1 were favored in newly diagnosed disease.

What this sample's time point label stands for: newly diagnosed GD, antithyroid drugs for less than 3 months. For both TCR sequencing and RNA sequencing, RNA was extracted from PBMCs using TRIzol. The diagnosis of Graves' disease was made according to American Thyroid Association guidelines. Patients were recruited from an endocrinology department in Xi'an, China. Each patient gave roughly 10 milliliters of peripheral blood, collected in an EDTA anticoagulant tube. Ficoll Paque Plus density gradient separation was used to isolate PBMCs, and no further T cell sorting was done. An Agilent 2100 Bioanalyzer and agarose gel were used to check RNA quality, and a NanoDrop 2000 was used to measure RNA concentration. These same records also appear under a second study, on T cells in Graves' hyperthyroidism and ophthalmopathy. Reported in the second study: A patient counted as having stable Graves' hyperthyroidism if no progression to ophthalmopathy occurred over 18 months of follow-up. Hyperthyroidism patients were newly diagnosed, had a disease duration of under 2 months, and were aged 18 to 65 years. The study excluded patients with uncontrolled infections, other autoimmune diseases, pregnancy or lactation. Clinical symptoms, serum thyroxine and TRAb, thyroid ultrasound, and orbital computed tomography formed the basis for the diagnoses. For the first round of RT-PCR on the TCR CDR3, the HTBI primer set was used together with the Qiagen OneStep RT-PCR kit. Most expanded thyroid clonotypes (frequency above 0.001) were also found in blood, which suggests that blood repertoires may mirror thyroid immune responses. In cross-validation, a model built on a 13 V-J signature told ophthalmopathy apart from stable hyperthyroidism with just under 90% sensitivity and 81% to 82% specificity, and in testing the same model reached 80%/75%. In validation, progression to ophthalmopathy was predicted by the model with 70.59% sensitivity and roughly 76% specificity, a median of approximately 6.5 months before onset. A discovery cohort of approximately 100 patients, roughly 45 with Graves' ophthalmopathy and over 55 with stable Graves' hyperthyroidism, was used to find distinguishing TCR V-J signatures. An independent validation cohort of around 19 hyperthyroidism patients and roughly 16 patients who later progressed to ophthalmopathy tested prospective prediction of ophthalmopathy. The approximately 100 discovery patients were randomly divided into training and test sets at a 7:3 ratio. Thyroid tissue and blood T-cell repertoires from about six Graves' hyperthyroidism patients were also compared in the study. Following sampling, methimazole starting at 30 mg daily was given to hyperthyroidism patients, and high-dose intravenous methylprednisolone was given to ophthalmopathy patients. The libraries were constructed in a second round of multiplex PCR and then size-selected and purified. Sequencing of the libraries was done on an Illumina HiSeq2000 using paired-end 100 bp reads. SOAPnuke was used to process the raw data, with reads discarded if the reads contained adapters or uncalled bases, had a mean Phred below 15, or lacked an exact constant-primer or identifier match. COPE v1.2.5 was used to merge high-quality paired reads, and clonotypes were defined as unique nucleotide sequences. Clonotypes were aligned to IMGT TRBV, TRBD and TRBJ reference segments using MiTCR v1.1. Only V-J combinations with frequency above 0.0001, covering 99% to 99.2% of repertoires, were analysed. The TCS score was defined as the ratio of F50 (clonal expansion) to E x V (chaos), calculated using BLOSUM62-based TCRdist between CDR3 peptides within each V-J. Welch's t-statistics and random forest reduced several hundred V-J features to 10 to 15, which were used in a naive Bayes classifier (R e1071). Sample size was not statistically predetermined, and blinding of investigators to group allocation was not performed. The paper reports TCR Vbeta CDR3 sequencing of 140 or so peripheral blood samples: under 45 ophthalmopathy, under 85 hyperthyroidism and 17 progressor patients.

The chain joins TRBV9 to TRBJ1-3; the junction holds 7 bases that match TRBD1. Here the sequenced sample was peripheral blood mononuclear cells (PBMCs), taken at new diagnosis, from a patient treated with antithyroid drugs. The TCR comes from a woman between 18 and 29 years old with Graves disease. Donor details come from another sample of the same person, matched by shared clones. CDR3 sequence: CASSAGGPLTGNTIYF. The bases read TGTGCCAGCAGCGCAGGGGGTCCTCTGACTGGAAACACCATATATTTT. Where the CDR3 stops, the reference TRBV9 and TRBJ1-3 genes take over; the full variable domain is DSGVTQTPKHLITATGQRVTLRCSPRSGDLSVYWYQQSLDQGLQFLIQYYNGEERAKGNILERFSAQQFPDLHSELNLSSLELGDSALYFCASSAGGPLTGNTIYFGEGSWLTVV.